The sequence of this TCR beta chain was determined in a study of T cell repertoires in cytomegalovirus infection (dated by TCRdb to between 2018 and 2021). General notes on the study: Because public TCR beta signatures pointed to carriage of CMV infection together with the matching HLA type, the HLA type of each donor mattered for the analysis.

V is trimmed back by 5 bases and J by 6 bases, and the junction contains 7 bases that no gene match accounts for. Inclusive of the bounding cysteine and phenylalanine, the CDR3 is 13 residues long. Only the CDR3 part of the read is kept: 39 bases, read in frame from the first base. In the germline V gene, CDR1 corresponds to SGHTA and CDR2 to FQGNSA. This clonotype showed up many times. It lacks a known antigen. One base away there is no much larger clone; base qualities are not given. This sample was sequenced with an Illumina HiSeq 1500. TCRdb redid the processing of the public reads, applying fastp at Q25 and MiXCR, and retained in-frame beta chains. Each entry merges the rows of one CDR3 protein and shows their most common DNA and genes. The sample table shows fewer than 550,000 distinct CDR3 sequences, and approximately 30% are seen once. Roughly 13% of the sample comes from the top ten. Overall study results and their limits: In the ex vivo response, HLA-C-restricted CMV-specific TCR beta clonotypes were dominant, and in two of eight donors the single most frequent clonotype came from this HLA-C-restricted group. Cumulative frequency of public TCR beta family members discriminated carriers of CMV infection plus the relevant HLA type in this cohort and an independent roughly 330-donor cohort.

The sample consisted of PBMCs. This receptor was identified in a human donor in good health (CMV status not recorded). Some clones in this sample may be carry-over from other donors' samples. Recombination connected TRBV7-2 to TRBJ2-7; 7 bases in the junction line up with TRBD1. The CDR3: CASSMDRYTEQYF. In nucleotide form, the sequence is TGTGCCAGCAGCATGGACAGGTATACCGAGCAGTACTTC.